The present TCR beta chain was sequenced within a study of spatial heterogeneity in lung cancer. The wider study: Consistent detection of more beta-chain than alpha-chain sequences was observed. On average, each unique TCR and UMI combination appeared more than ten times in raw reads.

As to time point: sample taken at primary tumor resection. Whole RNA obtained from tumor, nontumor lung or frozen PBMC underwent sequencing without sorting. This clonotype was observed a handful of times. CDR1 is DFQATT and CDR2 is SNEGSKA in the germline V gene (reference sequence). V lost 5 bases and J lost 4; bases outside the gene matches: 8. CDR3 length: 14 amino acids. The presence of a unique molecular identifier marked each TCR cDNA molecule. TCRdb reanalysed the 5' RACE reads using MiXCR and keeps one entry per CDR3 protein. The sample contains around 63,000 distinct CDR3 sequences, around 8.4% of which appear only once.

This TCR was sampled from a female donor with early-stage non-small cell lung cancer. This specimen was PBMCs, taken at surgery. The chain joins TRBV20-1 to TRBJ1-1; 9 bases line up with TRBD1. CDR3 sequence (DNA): TGCAGTGCTGCACCCCCGACAGGGGGCACTGAAGCTTTCTTT. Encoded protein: CSAAPPTGGTEAFF.